A selection of T cell receptor beta chains follows, all from one sample in a study of blood T cell repertoires in COVID-19. Sequencing was performed with immunoSEQ multiplex PCR; in TCRdb, only in-frame clones are kept and a portion is missing. This table holds about 47,000 clones, approximately 80% found once. Sequenced input: peripheral blood. These receptors were obtained from a man between 65 and 79 years old with active COVID-19. The CDR3 runs from the conserved cysteine through the conserved F or W. Fields, in order: clone size, V gene, J gene, D gene, CDR3 protein, CDR3 DNA. The D gene is left open where the match is weak. Size tells how often a clone was seen (once, few, many) or the class of an expanded clone, and some rows leave it out.

-,TRBV4-3,TRBJ2-3,-,CASSQDARTSASTDTQYF,TGCGCCAGCAGCCAAGACGCGCGGACATCCGCTAGCACAGATACGCAGTATTTT
few,TRBV4-1,TRBJ1-3,-,CASSQIGYSGNTIYF,TGCGCCAGCAGCCAGATCGGGTACTCTGGAAACACCATATATTTT
-,TRBV5-4,TRBJ2-1,TRBD2,CASSPTSGGRNEQFF,TGTGCCAGCAGCCCTACTAGCGGGGGTCGCAATGAGCAGTTCTTC
-,TRBV19,TRBJ2-7,-,CASTVSGAAYEQYF,TGTGCCAGTACGGTGTCAGGGGCGGCCTACGAGCAGTACTTC
-,TRBV7-2,TRBJ1-6,-,CASSLSGARSPLHF,TGTGCCAGCAGCTTATCTGGGGCTCGTTCACCCCTCCACTTT
-,TRBV5-1,TRBJ1-1,TRBD1,CASSSGDRENTEAFF,TGCGCCAGCAGCTCCGGGGACAGGGAGAACACTGAAGCTTTCTTT
-,TRBV4-1,TRBJ2-6,-,CASSQDIGANVLTF,TGCGCCAGCAGCCAAGATATTGGGGCCAACGTCCTGACTTTC
-,TRBV7-6,TRBJ2-7,TRBD2,CASSSLAGGRYEQYF,TGTGCCAGCAGCTCCCTAGCGGGGGGGCGGTACGAGCAGTACTTC
-,TRBV9,TRBJ2-1,TRBD2,CASSVGTSGGAGNEQFF,TGTGCCAGCAGCGTAGGGACTAGCGGGGGGGCGGGCAATGAGCAGTTCTTC
-,TRBV10-3,TRBJ2-3,TRBD2,CAISTAGGPERQYF,TGTGCCATCAGTACGGCGGGGGGGCCTGAACGCCAGTATTTT
-,TRBV4-2,TRBJ2-1,-,CASSQDYYNEQFF,TGTGCCAGCAGCCAAGATTACTACAATGAGCAGTTCTTC
-,TRBV25-1,TRBJ1-3,-,CASVDPGSGNTIYF,TGTGCCAGCGTCGACCCGGGTTCTGGAAACACCATATATTTT
-,TRBV9,TRBJ2-2,TRBD1,CASSTTGGSTGELFF,TGTGCCAGCAGCACGACAGGGGGAAGCACCGGGGAGCTGTTTTTT
-,TRBV24-1,TRBJ2-3,-,CATSDNSRGRTDTQYF,TGTGCCACCAGTGATAACAGCCGGGGGAGGACAGATACGCAGTATTTT
-,TRBV5-1,TRBJ2-6,-,CASTTGNSGANVLTF,TGCGCCAGCACCACAGGGAACTCTGGGGCCAACGTCCTGACTTTC
-,TRBV30,TRBJ2-6,-,CAWSRGSSGANVLTF,TGTGCCTGGAGTCGAGGGAGCTCTGGGGCCAACGTCCTGACTTTC
few,TRBV15,TRBJ1-2,-,CATSRVRGESGYTF,TGTGCCACCAGCAGAGTGCGGGGGGAGTCTGGCTACACCTTC
-,TRBV11-2,TRBJ2-5,-,CASSLIFGETQYF,TGTGCCAGCAGCTTGATCTTCGGGGAGACCCAGTACTTC
-,TRBV24-1,TRBJ1-1,-,CATSDANGEAFF,TGTGCCACCAGTGACGCGAACGGGGAAGCTTTCTTT
-,TRBV5-1,TRBJ1-3,TRBD1,CASSLDGTGVNTIYF,TGCGCCAGCAGCTTGGACGGGACAGGGGTGAACACCATATATTTT
-,TRBV20-1,TRBJ1-2,TRBD1,CSASNQGALGGYTF,TGCAGTGCTAGTAACCAGGGGGCGTTGGGTGGCTACACCTTC
-,TRBV18,TRBJ1-2,-,CASSPDYGYTF,TGTGCCAGCTCACCCGACTATGGCTACACCTTC
-,TRBV30,TRBJ1-1,-,CAWNRQGRTEAFF,TGTGCCTGGAATCGGCAGGGTCGAACTGAAGCTTTCTTT
-,TRBV10-3,TRBJ2-7,-,CAISDSRTYEQYF,TGTGCCATCAGTGATTCCAGGACCTACGAGCAGTACTTC
-,TRBV14,TRBJ2-5,-,CASSQWAGSRETQYF,TGTGCCAGCAGCCAGTGGGCAGGGTCGCGAGAGACCCAGTACTTC
-,TRBV9,TRBJ1-5,-,CASSVGQNSNQPQHF,TGTGCCAGCAGCGTAGGACAGAATAGCAATCAGCCCCAGCATTTT
-,TRBV5-4,TRBJ2-1,-,CASSGAGSRNEQFF,TGTGCCAGCAGCGGAGCCGGGAGCAGGAATGAGCAGTTCTTC
-,TRBV5-4,TRBJ1-6,-,CASRTQDSPLHF,TGTGCCAGCAGAACACAGGACTCACCCCTCCACTTT
-,TRBV6-2/TRBV6-3,TRBJ1-2,-,CASSYSLQGDGYTF,TGTGCCAGCAGTTACTCGCTGCAGGGCGATGGCTACACCTTC
-,TRBV30,TRBJ1-2,TRBD1,CAWSRTGFGYTF,TGTGCCTGGAGCCGGACAGGGTTTGGCTACACCTTC
few,TRBV7-2,TRBJ2-2,TRBD2,CASSASGGNTGELFF,TGTGCCAGCAGCGCTAGCGGGGGGAACACCGGGGAGCTGTTTTTT
-,TRBV19,TRBJ1-1,-,CASSIEGTEAFF,TGTGCCAGTAGTATTGAGGGTACTGAAGCTTTCTTT
few,TRBV12-3/TRBV12-4,TRBJ2-5,-,CASSLGHGETQYF,TGTGCCAGCAGTCTCGGACATGGCGAGACCCAGTACTTC
-,TRBV11-2,TRBJ2-1,-,CASSLGLPLPFF,TGTGCCAGCAGCTTGGGACTCCCGTTACCGTTCTTC
-,TRBV5-1,TRBJ2-3,-,CASSLEWGADTQYF,TGCGCCAGCAGCTTGGAGTGGGGGGCAGATACGCAGTATTTT
-,TRBV7-9,TRBJ2-1,TRBD2,CASSPGGSYNEQFF,TGTGCCAGCAGTCCGGGGGGTTCGTACAATGAGCAGTTCTTC
-,TRBV9,TRBJ2-6,-,CASSVGVRVSSGANVLTF,TGTGCCAGCAGCGTAGGGGTGAGGGTTAGCTCTGGGGCCAACGTCCTGACTTTC
few,TRBV7-9,TRBJ1-6,TRBD1,CASGTGIISSYNSPLHF,TGTGCCAGCGGGACAGGGATTATCAGCTCCTATAATTCACCCCTCCACTTT
-,TRBV14,TRBJ1-6,-,CASSQGVYNSPLHF,TGTGCCAGCAGCCAGGGAGTCTATAATTCACCCCTCCACTTT